The entry that follows covers one T cell receptor (beta chain) sequence. Its antigen is unidentified. This entry comes from a study of T-cell memory formation after mild COVID-19. This CDR3 contains 12 residues. Germline V gene lookup returns CDR1 KGHSH and CDR2 LQKENI. The V end lost 9 bases, the J end lost 8 bases, and 14 bases lay between the germline ends. TCR alpha and TCR beta cDNA libraries carrying sample barcodes and UMIs were produced by 5'RACE using constant-segment primers. TCRdb reprocessed the 5' RACE reads with MiXCR, giving one entry per CDR3 protein. The sample records around 130,000 distinct CDR3 sequences, approximately 15% being singletons. Points from the study as a whole: Cross-reactive memory apparently joined, as some responding clones appeared in pre-infection memory. Mainly in CM and EM were contracting CD4+ clones; CD8+ were in EMRA.

Input material: PBMCs or a T cell subset sorted from them (not recorded which). The V gene is TRBV18, the J gene TRBJ2-1; possible D gene TRBD1, 5 bases. This receptor was taken from an adult woman who had mild COVID-19 (a few samples of this study predate the infection). Cell type and time point are not known. The DNA of the CDR3 is TGTGCCAGTACCCAGGGTTCGGATGAGCAGTTCTTC. Its protein product is CASTQGSDEQFF.